These 24 T cell receptor beta chains originate from one sample sequenced in a study of shared clonotypes between healthy human individuals. Sequenced by immunoSEQ multiplex PCR; TCRdb stores in-frame clones only, minus some. The repertoire holds hundreds of thousands of clones, with roughly 77% as singletons. The sample consisted of PBMCs. The receptors originated from a woman between 40 and 50 years old in good health. Some clones in this sample may be carry-over from other donors' samples.

This sequence joins TRBV4-1 and TRBJ2-1; tentatively, D is TRBD1 (6 bases). Trimming pared 1 base from V and 9 bases from J, leaving 16 bases between. The CDR3 consists of 15 residues. Germline CDR1 is MGHRA and CDR2 is YSYEKL. Here the CDR3 DNA reads TGCGCCAGCAGCCAAGGTCAGGGGAAACTCAGTGAGCAGTTCTTC. This encodes CASSQGQGKLSEQFF.

About this clone itself: A read error is the likely source, as a far larger clone sits one nucleotide away. This chain's CDR3 is CASGAASRNYEQYF. CDR3 DNA: TGCGCCAGCGGCGCAGCTAGCCGAAACTACGAGCAGTACTTC. V and J are TRBV5-1 and TRBJ2-7; possible D gene TRBD2, 5 bases. Germline values: CDR1 SGHRS, CDR2 YFSETQ. V lost 7 bases to trimming and J lost 3 bases, with 17 bases between them. The CDR3 spans 14 residues. The whole variable domain, remainder taken from reference TRBV5-1 and TRBJ2-7, is KAGVTQTPRYLIKTRGQQVTLSCSPISGHRSVSWYQQTPGQGLQFLFEYFSETQRNKGNFPGRFSGRQFSNSRSEMNVSTLELGDSALYLCASGAASRNYEQYFGPGTRLTVT.

This chain connects TRBV5-4 to TRBJ2-7, with unresolved D. This CDR3 has 12 amino acids. The germline V gene has CDR1 SGHNT and CDR2 YYREEE (reference sequence). V dropped 0 bases and J dropped 3 bases, with 4 bases sitting between them. The CDR3 DNA reads as TGTGCCAGCAGCTTGGAAGACTACGAGCAGTACTTC. Translating it yields CASSLEDYEQYF.

Ten or more counts support this clone. The chain recombines TRBV6-1 with TRBJ2-7; the D gene is possibly TRBD2 (6 bases). Trimming removed 1 base at V and 0 bases at J, with 13 bases between. Looked up from germline, CDR1 is MNHNS and CDR2 is SASEGT. The CDR3 runs 16 residues. This chain's CDR3 is CASSEDSGTTSYEQYF. The CDR3 bases are TGTGCCAGCAGTGAAGATAGCGGAACTACCTCCTACGAGCAGTACTTC.

The J gene is TRBJ2-5, the V gene TRBV4-2; tentative D call: TRBD2 (5 bases). Deletions cut 1 base from V and 0 bases from J, with 9 bases between. Germline lookup yields CDR1 LGHNA and CDR2 YNFKEQ. The CDR3 has 15 amino acids. The CDR3 region has the DNA TGTGCCAGCAGCCAAGCCAGCGGAGACCAAGAGACCCAGTACTTC. This sequence encodes CASSQASGDQETQYF.

The chain combines TRBV5-4 with TRBJ1-2; 7 nucleotides align to TRBD1. V was clipped by 4 bases and J by 8 bases; unmatched bases: 5. The CDR3 totals 12 residues. The V gene's germline CDR1 is SGHNT and CDR2 YYREEE (reference sequence). The CDR3: CASSQQGHGYTF. The CDR3 DNA is TGTGCCAGCAGCCAACAGGGGCACGGCTACACCTTC.

V usage is TRBV7-8 and J usage is TRBJ1-5; D gene uncertain. The germline CDR1 and CDR2 sequences are SGHVS and FQNEAQ. This CDR3 comprises 14 residues. Trimming removed 3 bases from V and 7 bases from J, with 13 bases in between. CDR3 loop: CASSFGRRQQPQHF. The CDR3 nucleotides read TGTGCCAGCAGCTTTGGCAGGCGGCAGCAGCCCCAGCATTTT.

This rearrangement joins TRBV7-2 to TRBJ2-3; 8 bases map to TRBD2. Germline CDR1 and CDR2: SGHTA and FQGNSA. V dropped 2 bases and J dropped 1; count of bases not matched to a gene: 5. The CDR3 runs to 16 residues. This chain's CDR3 is CASSLSAGGGTDTQYF. As DNA, the CDR3 is TGTGCCAGCAGCTTAAGCGCGGGAGGCGGCACAGATACGCAGTATTTT.

This clone was counted only a few times. CDR3 sequence reads: CASSQQGTYEQYF. CDR3 nucleotide sequence: TGTGCCAGCTCACAACAGGGTACCTACGAGCAGTACTTC. This sequence joins TRBV18 and TRBJ2-7; D might be TRBD1 (6 bases). Germline V lookup: CDR1 KGHSH, CDR2 LQKENI. The CDR3 extends over 13 amino acids. The V and J ends lost 4 bases and 2 bases respectively, with 9 bases between them.

This chain joins TRBV19 and TRBJ1-5; D is undetermined. The CDR3 runs 14 residues. Germline CDR1 reads LNHDA; CDR2 reads SQIVND (reference sequence). Trimming removed 6 bases from V and 2 bases from J, with 11 bases in between. The CDR3 DNA sequence: TGTGCCAGTAGGGTCATCGGGGGCAATCAGCCCCAGCATTTT. Its protein product is CASRVIGGNQPQHF.

The V and J genes are TRBV11-2 and TRBJ2-5; D gene uncertain. The germline CDR1 and CDR2 sequences are SGHAT and FQNNGV. The CDR3 contains 12 residues. The V gene lost 0 bases and the J gene lost 5 bases, with 4 bases spanning the gap. Here the CDR3 reads CASSLDKETQYF. The CDR3 DNA reads as TGTGCCAGCAGCTTAGATAAGGAGACCCAGTACTTC.

V and J are TRBV29-1 and TRBJ2-7; tentatively, D is TRBD1 or TRBD2 (5 bases each). Germline lookup yields CDR1 SQVTM and CDR2 ANQGSEA. This CDR3 has 14 residues. Trimming stripped 6 bases from V and 4 bases from J, with 19 bases between. The CDR3 spells CSVGDPSAPYEQYF. The CDR3 nucleotides read TGCAGCGTCGGGGACCCCTCAGCTCCGTACGAGCAGTACTTC.

The table lists this clone with a few counts. The J gene is TRBJ1-4, the V gene TRBV7-9; tentative D call: TRBD1 (5 bases). There are 14 residues in the CDR3. Germline CDR1 is SEHNR and CDR2 is FQNEAQ (reference sequence). The ends were cut back, 1 base at V and 11 bases at J, with 14 bases in the middle. The CDR3 sequence: CASSLDDSGGKLFF. The CDR3 bases are TGTGCCAGCAGCTTAGACGACAGTGGGGGGAAACTGTTTTTT.

V and J are TRBV7-9 and TRBJ2-1; tentative D call: TRBD2 (5 bases). CDR1 SEHNR and CDR2 FQNEAQ come from the germline V gene (reference sequence). Trimming removed 0 bases from V and 1 base from J, with 10 bases in between. The CDR3 is 16 amino acids. This chain's CDR3 is CASSLARGSSYNEQFF. CDR3 coding DNA: TGTGCCAGCAGCTTAGCAAGAGGGAGTTCCTACAATGAGCAGTTCTTC.

V usage is TRBV7-9 and J usage is TRBJ1-1; 12 nucleotides line up with TRBD1. This CDR3 spans 16 amino acids. CDR1 is SEHNR, CDR2 FQNEAQ, per germline (reference sequence). V gave up 5 bases and J gave up 0 bases; unmatched junction bases: 4. The CDR3 DNA follows: TGTGCCAGCAGCCCCGGGACAGGGGGCCTGAACACTGAAGCTTTCTTT. Translation gives CASSPGTGGLNTEAFF.

V and J are TRBV10-3 and TRBJ1-3; tentative D call: TRBD1 (6 bases). V lost 8 bases and J 2 bases, leaving 25 bases between the germline ends. The length of the CDR3 is 18 residues. The V gene's germline CDR1 is ENHRY and CDR2 SYGVKD. CDR3 nucleotides: TGTGCCATCGGGGCCGGGACATGGAATGATGAGACTGGAAACACCATATATTTT. Its protein is CAIGAGTWNDETGNTIYF.

The chain joins TRBV6-5 to TRBJ2-5, with TRBD2 identical over 7 bases. Germline-derived CDR1 and CDR2 are MNHEY and SVGAGI. This CDR3 spans 12 amino acids. Trimming cost V 6 bases and J 3 bases; bases outside gene matches: 1. The CDR3 sequence is CASRAGEETQYF. The CDR3 DNA reads TGTGCCAGCAGGGCGGGAGAAGAGACCCAGTACTTC.

This sequence joins TRBV5-1 and TRBJ2-2; 11 nucleotides line up with TRBD2. This CDR3 comprises 16 residues. V lost 4 bases, J lost 0 bases, and 2 bases stayed unmatched. In germline, CDR1 is SGHRS, CDR2 YFSETQ. CDR3 sequence reads: CASSQGLAANTGELFF. CDR3 nucleotides: TGCGCCAGCAGCCAGGGACTAGCGGCGAACACCGGGGAGCTGTTTTTT.

The rearrangement joins TRBV19 to TRBJ1-2; D is ambiguous. V lost 7 bases and J lost 6, with 15 bases in between. Looked up from germline, CDR1 is LNHDA and CDR2 is SQIVND (reference sequence). The CDR3 covers 13 residues. The DNA for the CDR3 is TGTGCCAGTACCGCCCTCAACTCAGATGGCTACACCTTC. Translation gives CASTALNSDGYTF.

The J gene is TRBJ2-3, the V gene TRBV15; D gene ambiguous. Trimming removed 0 bases from V and 1 base from J, with 5 bases in between. CDR1 is LNHNV and CDR2 is YYDKDF in the germline V gene (reference sequence). There are 14 residues in the CDR3. CDR3 DNA sequence: TGTGCCACCAGCAGAGATCCGCGCACAGATACGCAGTATTTT. Encoded protein: CATSRDPRTDTQYF. The full variable domain, its missing parts supplied by reference TRBV15 and TRBJ2-3, is DAMVIQNPRYQVTQFGKPVTLSCSQTLNHNVMYWYQQKSSQAPKLLFHYYDKDFNNEADTPDNFQSRRPNTSFCFLDIRSPGLGDTAMYLCATSRDPRTDTQYFGPGTRLTVL.

This clone occurred many times. The gene calls are TRBV15 and TRBJ2-5; maybe TRBD2 (6 bases). The V gene's germline CDR1 is LNHNV and CDR2 YYDKDF (reference sequence). CDR3 size: 16 residues. V was shortened by 1 base and J by 4 bases, with 16 bases between the two germline ends. DNA for the CDR3: TGTGCCACCAGCAGAGGTCGTTATACGGGAGTAGAGACCCAGTACTTC. Its translation: CATSRGRYTGVETQYF.

Note on this clone: The identical CDR3 is also encoded by other nucleotide sequences in the sample. The chain uses TRBV7-2 and TRBJ2-1; the D gene is possibly TRBD1 (6 bases). Germline V lookup: CDR1 SGHTA, CDR2 FQGNSA. The CDR3 is made up of 15 amino acids. Trimming pared 2 bases from V and 0 bases from J, leaving 8 bases between. CDR3 sequence reads: CASSLTGSSYNEQFF. The DNA of the CDR3 is TGTGCCAGCAGCTTAACAGGGAGCTCCTACAATGAGCAGTTCTTC.

The V and J genes are TRBV7-3 and TRBJ2-7, with 9 positions matching TRBD2. V gave up 1 base and J gave up 2 bases; unmatched junction bases: 3. The germline V gene encodes CDR1 SGHTA and CDR2 FQGTGA. This CDR3 comprises 15 residues. The CDR3: CASSLIAGVTYEQYF. DNA of the CDR3: TGTGCCAGCAGCTTAATAGCGGGGGTAACCTACGAGCAGTACTTC. The full variable domain, completed using reference TRBV7-3 and TRBJ2-7, is GAGVSQTPSNKVTEKGKYVELRCDPISGHTALYWYRQSLGQGPEFLIYFQGTGAADDSGLPNDRFFAVRPEGSVSTLKIQRTERGDSAVYLCASSLIAGVTYEQYFGPGTRLTVT.

The rearrangement links TRBV6-5 to TRBJ2-7, with D perhaps matching TRBD1 or TRBD2 (5 bases each). V gave up 5 bases and J gave up 2 bases, with 13 bases separating them. The CDR3 extends over 14 amino acids. Germline V lookup: CDR1 MNHEY, CDR2 SVGAGI. The CDR3 DNA sequence: TGTGCCAGCAGTCGCAGGGTGGGAGCCTACGAGCAGTACTTC. Translated, it gives CASSRRVGAYEQYF.